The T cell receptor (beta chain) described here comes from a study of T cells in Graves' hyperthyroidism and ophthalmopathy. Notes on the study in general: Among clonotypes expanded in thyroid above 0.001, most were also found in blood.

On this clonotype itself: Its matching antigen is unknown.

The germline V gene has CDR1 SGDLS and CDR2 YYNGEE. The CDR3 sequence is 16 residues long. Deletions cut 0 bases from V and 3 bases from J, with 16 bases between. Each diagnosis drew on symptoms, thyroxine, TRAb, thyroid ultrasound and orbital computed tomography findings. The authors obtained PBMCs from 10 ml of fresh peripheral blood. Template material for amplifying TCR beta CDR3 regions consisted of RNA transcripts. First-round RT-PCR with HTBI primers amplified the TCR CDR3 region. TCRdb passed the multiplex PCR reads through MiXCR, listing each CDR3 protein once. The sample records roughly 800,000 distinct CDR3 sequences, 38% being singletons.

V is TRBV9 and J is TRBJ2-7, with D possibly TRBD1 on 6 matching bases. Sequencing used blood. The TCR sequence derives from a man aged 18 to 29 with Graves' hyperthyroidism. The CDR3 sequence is CASSVGGRDTDYEQYF. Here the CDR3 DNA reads TGTGCCAGCAGCGTAGGGGGTAGGGACACCGACTACGAGCAGTACTTC.